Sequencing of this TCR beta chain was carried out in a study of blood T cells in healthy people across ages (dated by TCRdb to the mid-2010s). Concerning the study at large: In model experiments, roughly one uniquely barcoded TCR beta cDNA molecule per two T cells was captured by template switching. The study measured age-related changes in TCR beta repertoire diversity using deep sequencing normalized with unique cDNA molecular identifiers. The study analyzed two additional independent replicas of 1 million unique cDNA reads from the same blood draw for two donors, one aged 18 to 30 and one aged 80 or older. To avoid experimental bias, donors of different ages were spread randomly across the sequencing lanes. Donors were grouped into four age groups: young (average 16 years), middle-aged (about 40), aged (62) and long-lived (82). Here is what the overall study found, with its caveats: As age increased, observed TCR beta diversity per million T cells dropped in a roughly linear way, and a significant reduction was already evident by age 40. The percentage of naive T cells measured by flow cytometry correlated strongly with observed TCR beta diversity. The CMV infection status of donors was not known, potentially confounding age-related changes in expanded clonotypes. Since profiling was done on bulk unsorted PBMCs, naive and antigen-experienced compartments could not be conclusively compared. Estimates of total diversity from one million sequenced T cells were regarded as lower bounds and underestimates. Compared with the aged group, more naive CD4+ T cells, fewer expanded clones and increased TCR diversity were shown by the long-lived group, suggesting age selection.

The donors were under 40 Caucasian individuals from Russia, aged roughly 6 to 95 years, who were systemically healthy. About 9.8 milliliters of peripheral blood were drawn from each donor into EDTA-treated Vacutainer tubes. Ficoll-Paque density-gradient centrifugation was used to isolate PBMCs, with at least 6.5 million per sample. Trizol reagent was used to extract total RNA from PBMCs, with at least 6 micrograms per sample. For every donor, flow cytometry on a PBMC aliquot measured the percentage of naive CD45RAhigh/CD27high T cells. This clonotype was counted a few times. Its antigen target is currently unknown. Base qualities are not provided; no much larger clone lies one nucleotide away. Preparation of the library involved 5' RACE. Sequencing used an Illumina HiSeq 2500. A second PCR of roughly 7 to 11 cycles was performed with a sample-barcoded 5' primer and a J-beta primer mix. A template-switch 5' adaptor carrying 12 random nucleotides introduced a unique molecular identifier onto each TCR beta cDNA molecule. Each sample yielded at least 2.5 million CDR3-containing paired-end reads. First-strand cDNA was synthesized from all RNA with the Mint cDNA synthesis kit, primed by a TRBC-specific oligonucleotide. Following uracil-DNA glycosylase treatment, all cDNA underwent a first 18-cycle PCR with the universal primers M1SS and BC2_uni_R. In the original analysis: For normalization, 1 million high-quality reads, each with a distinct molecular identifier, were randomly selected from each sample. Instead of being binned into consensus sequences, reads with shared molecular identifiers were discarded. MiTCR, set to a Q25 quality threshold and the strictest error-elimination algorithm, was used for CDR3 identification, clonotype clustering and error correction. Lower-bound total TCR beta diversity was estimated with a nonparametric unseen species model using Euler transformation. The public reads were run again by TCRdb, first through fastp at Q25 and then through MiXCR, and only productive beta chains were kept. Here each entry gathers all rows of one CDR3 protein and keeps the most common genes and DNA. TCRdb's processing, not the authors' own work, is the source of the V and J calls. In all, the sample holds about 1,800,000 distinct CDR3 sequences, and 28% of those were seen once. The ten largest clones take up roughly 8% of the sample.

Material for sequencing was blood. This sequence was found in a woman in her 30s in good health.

The CDR3 region: CSALIGRGWTDTQYF. The DNA is TGCAGTGCTCTTATCGGCCGGGGATGGACAGATACGCAGTATTTT. The V and J genes are TRBV20-1 and TRBJ2-3; the D gene is perhaps TRBD2, from 5 matching bases. The germline V gene (reference sequence) provides CDR1 DFQATT and CDR2 SNEGSKA. Trimming removed 5 bases from V and 3 bases from J, leaving 18 bases between the germline ends. From its cysteine to its phenylalanine, the CDR3 spans 15 amino acids. Of all the DNA, just the CDR3 is kept, 45 bases in frame from base 1.